Listed below are T cell receptor beta chains from one sample, sequenced in a study of OX40 agonist ivuxolimab in advanced cancers. The repertoire was sequenced with immunoSEQ multiplex PCR; TCRdb's copy has only in-frame clones and lacks some. The table shows roughly 40,000 clones, with roughly 87% occurring only once. The source material was CD4+ or CD8+ T cells sorted from blood, sampled in a trial of the OX40 agonist ivuxolimab. These TCRs come from an adult with an advanced solid tumor such as melanoma, head and neck, liver or kidney cancer. Each CDR3 is given with its conserved first and last residue. The D gene is left open where the match is weak. Size is omitted from some rows. Given values are once, few, many or a class for expanded clones.

size: -; D: -; J: TRBJ2-5; V: TRBV6-5; DNA: TGTGCCAGCAGTTACTCGAATGGGCCCGTGAAGACCCAGTACTTC; CDR3: CASSYSNGPVKTQYF
size: many; D: TRBD2; J: TRBJ2-1; V: TRBV7-8; DNA: TGTGCCAGCAGCTATAGCGGGGGGAATGAGCAGTTCTTC; CDR3: CASSYSGGNEQFF
size: -; D: -; J: TRBJ1-1; V: TRBV7-2; DNA: TGTGCCAGCAGCTTAGCGCTGGATACGAACACTGAAGCTTTCTTT; CDR3: CASSLALDTNTEAFF
size: -; D: TRBD1; J: TRBJ1-1; V: TRBV10-3; DNA: TGTGCCATCTCTCGGACAGGGGGAGCGACTGAAGCTTTCTTT; CDR3: CAISRTGGATEAFF
size: -; D: -; J: TRBJ2-5; V: TRBV30; DNA: TGTGCCTGGAGTGGACAGCTACCCCAAGAGACCCAGTACTTC; CDR3: CAWSGQLPQETQYF
size: -; D: -; J: TRBJ2-5; V: TRBV2; DNA: TGTGCCAACAGTACCCGACGCCCGCAGGAGACCCAGTACTTC; CDR3: CANSTRRPQETQYF
size: -; D: TRBD1; J: TRBJ1-2; V: TRBV28; DNA: TGTGCCAGCAGTTTACACCTCTCCGACAGGGGGGCCGTCACCTTC; CDR3: CASSLHLSDRGAVTF
size: -; D: -; J: TRBJ1-1; V: TRBV27; DNA: TGTGCCAGCAGTTTGGCAGGGTGGACTGAAGCTTTCTTT; CDR3: CASSLAGWTEAFF
size: -; D: -; J: TRBJ2-7; V: TRBV5-4; DNA: TGTGCCAGCAGCCCCTCCGCAGCCGATCTCTACGAGCAGTACTTC; CDR3: CASSPSAADLYEQYF
size: -; D: -; J: TRBJ2-3; V: TRBV19; DNA: TGTGCCAGTAGGGTATCCCAGGGCACAAGCACAGATACGCAGTATTTT; CDR3: CASRVSQGTSTDTQYF
size: -; D: -; J: TRBJ1-1; V: TRBV7-2; DNA: TGTGCCAGCAGCCCAAACAGGGTTGGGAACACTGAAGCTTTCTTT; CDR3: CASSPNRVGNTEAFF
size: -; D: -; J: TRBJ1-3; V: TRBV7-9; DNA: TGTGCCCTCCAGAGGCCAGTACCTGGAAACACCATATATTTT; CDR3: CALQRPVPGNTIYF
size: -; D: -; J: TRBJ1-5; V: TRBV5-8; DNA: TGTGCCAGCAGCTTGGAAATAGGGACAAACAATCAGCCCCAGCATTTT; CDR3: CASSLEIGTNNQPQHF
size: -; D: TRBD2; J: TRBJ2-3; V: TRBV5-6; DNA: TGTGCCAGCAGCACCCCCGCGGGGGGGCTTGCAGATACGCAGTATTTT; CDR3: CASSTPAGGLADTQYF
size: -; D: TRBD1; J: TRBJ2-1; V: TRBV11-2; DNA: TGTGCCAGCAGCTTAGAATGGGACAGCGTATACAATGAGCAGTTCTTC; CDR3: CASSLEWDSVYNEQFF
size: -; D: -; J: TRBJ2-3; V: TRBV19; DNA: TGTGCCAGTAGTAGGAAAGCGGGCCCTAGCACAGATACGCAGTATTTT; CDR3: CASSRKAGPSTDTQYF
size: -; D: -; J: TRBJ1-2; V: TRBV2; DNA: TGTGCCAGCAGGGAGACGGCTACCTATGGCTACACCTTC; CDR3: CASRETATYGYTF
size: -; D: -; J: TRBJ1-1; V: TRBV4-3; DNA: TGCGCCAGCAGCCAAGATTGGGGAACTGAAGCTTTCTTT; CDR3: CASSQDWGTEAFF
size: -; D: -; J: TRBJ1-5; V: TRBV11-2; DNA: TGTGCCAGCAGCTTAGGGGGAGACCCCCGCAATCAGCCCCAGCATTTT; CDR3: CASSLGGDPRNQPQHF
size: -; D: TRBD1; J: TRBJ1-2; V: TRBV7-9; DNA: TGTGCCAGCAGTTCTCCAACGGGACAGACGGCTAACTATGGCTACACCTTC; CDR3: CASSSPTGQTANYGYTF
size: -; D: TRBD1; J: TRBJ2-1; V: TRBV15; DNA: TGTGCCACCAGCAGCTACCGGGACAGTTACAATGAGCAGTTCTTC; CDR3: CATSSYRDSYNEQFF
size: -; D: TRBD2; J: TRBJ2-1; V: TRBV2; DNA: TGTGCCAGCATTAGCGGGGGTTTTGATGAGCAGTTCTTC; CDR3: CASISGGFDEQFF
size: -; D: TRBD1; J: TRBJ2-6; V: TRBV5-5; DNA: TGTGCCAGCAGCCGAACAGGGGCTGGGGCCAACGTCCTGACTTTC; CDR3: CASSRTGAGANVLTF
size: -; D: TRBD1; J: TRBJ1-2; V: TRBV7-8; DNA: TGTGCCAGCAGCTTAGGAAGACAGGGGATGGACTATGGCTACACCTTC; CDR3: CASSLGRQGMDYGYTF